These 25 T cell receptor beta chains came from one sample sequenced in a study of T cells in Graves' hyperthyroidism and ophthalmopathy. RNA transcripts served as the template for amplifying TCR beta CDR3 regions. During a first-round RT-PCR of the TCR CDR3, the HTBI primer set was used. TCRdb used MiXCR to reprocess the multiplex PCR reads, holding one entry per CDR3 protein. Among fewer than 650,000 distinct CDR3 sequences, approximately 15% were seen once, and the ten largest hold about 15%. Sequencing input: blood. The receptors were gathered from a woman between 40 and 50 years old with Graves' hyperthyroidism.

In its sample, this clonotype was seen a few times. A read error may account for a junction end that differs from germline. The chain recombines TRBV13 with TRBJ2-1; D call uncertain. Germline-derived CDR1 and CDR2 are PRHDT and FYEKMQ (reference sequence). This CDR3 comprises 12 residues. The CDR3 coding sequence is TGTGTCAGCAGCTTAGGCAGGAATGAGCAGTTCTTC. Its translation is CVSSLGRNEQFF.

This clonotype was recorded many times. The gene calls are TRBV3-1 and TRBJ2-1; no firm D call. The CDR3 is made up of 15 amino acids. Germline V CDR1 and CDR2: LGHDT, YNNKEL (reference sequence). V was shortened by 4 bases and J by 0 bases, with 10 bases between the two germline ends. The CDR3 reads CASSRAYSSYNEQFF. The CDR3 region has the DNA TGTGCCAGCAGCCGAGCCTATAGCTCCTACAATGAGCAGTTCTTC.

This clonotype was detected ten times or more. The V gene is TRBV20-1, the J gene TRBJ2-7; 8 nucleotides agree with TRBD2. The CDR3 extends over 15 amino acids. CDR1 is DFQATT and CDR2 is SNEGSKA in the germline V gene (reference sequence). Losses at the gene ends were 5 bases for V and 4 bases for J; bases not matched to a gene: 13. CDR3 sequence (DNA): TGCAGTGCTTCCCGGGGTAGCGGGATTGAATACGAGCAGTACTTC. Amino acids: CSASRGSGIEYEQYF.

There are many counts of this clonotype. A junction end diverges from the germline sequence, so it may reflect a read error. The chain uses TRBV10-1 and TRBJ2-3; the match to TRBD1 covers 8 bases. The CDR3 extends over 13 amino acids. CDR1 and CDR2 (germline): WNHNN, SYGVQD (reference sequence). CDR3 sequence reads: CASSTGGTDTQYF. Here the CDR3 DNA reads TGTGCCAGCAGCACAGGGGGGACAGATACGCAGTATTTT.

Turning to this clonotype: One base away lies a much larger clone, so this may be a sequencing read error. The CDR3 reads CASSDGGTWQETQYF. In DNA form, the CDR3 reads TGTGCCAGTAGTGATGGCGGGACCTGGCAAGAGACCCAGTACTTC. The V call is TRBV19, the J call TRBJ2-5; D perhaps matches TRBD2 (6 bases). This CDR3 has 15 residues. The V gene's germline CDR1 is LNHDA and CDR2 SQIVND (reference sequence). Trimming removed 5 bases at V and 2 bases at J, with 15 bases between.

This rearrangement joins TRBV30 to TRBJ1-1, with D tentatively TRBD1 (6 bases). The CDR3 length is 12 residues. V lost 2 bases and J lost 4, with 8 bases in between. Germline loops: CDR1 GTSNPN, CDR2 SVGIG (reference sequence). The CDR3 DNA reads TGTGCCTGGAGTCCAGGGGCCACTGAAGCTTTCTTT. Translating it yields CAWSPGATEAFF.

There are many counts of this clonotype. This chain uses TRBV12-3 or TRBV12-4 with TRBJ2-3; TRBD2 matches at 11 bases. Losses at the gene ends were 5 bases for V and 4 bases for J; bases not matched to a gene: 5. CDR3 length: 15 residues. The CDR3 region has the DNA TGTGCCAGCAGTCCTGGACTAGCGGGCTCAGATACGCAGTATTTT. Translating it yields CASSPGLAGSDTQYF.

There are a few counts of this clonotype. The V and J genes are TRBV20-1 and TRBJ2-2; D is possibly TRBD1 or TRBD2 (5 bases each). Germline CDR1 DFQATT, CDR2 SNEGSKA (reference sequence). Trimming stripped 0 bases from V and 5 bases from J, with 7 bases between. The CDR3 has 13 residues. The CDR3 bases are TGCAGTGCTAGAGATGGGGGTACCGGGGAGCTGTTTTTT. Its protein is CSARDGGTGELFF.

This clonotype was picked up a small number of times. This rearrangement joins TRBV13 to TRBJ2-7; 8 bases align to TRBD1. The CDR3 length is 13 residues. V was pared by 8 bases and J by 6 bases, with 9 bases of the junction left unmatched. Germline V gives CDR1 PRHDT, CDR2 FYEKMQ (reference sequence). The CDR3 nucleotides are TGTGCCAGCGAGGAGCAGGGGGCGGTCGAGCAGTACTTC. Its translation: CASEEQGAVEQYF.

This clonotype was seen repeatedly, ten times or more. The chain couples TRBV27 to TRBJ1-2; no clear D gene. The CDR3 is made up of 15 amino acids. Germline V gene lookup returns CDR1 MNHEY and CDR2 SMNVEV (reference sequence). The V and J ends lost 0 bases and 4 bases respectively, with 12 bases between them. The CDR3 protein is CASSLSGGRGYGYTF. The CDR3 DNA reads TGTGCCAGCAGTTTATCGGGCGGCAGAGGCTATGGCTACACCTTC.

This clonotype was picked up many times. The rearrangement links TRBV5-6 to TRBJ1-1; TRBD1 is a possible D gene (6 bases). Germline-derived CDR1 and CDR2 are SGHDT and YYEEEE. This CDR3 contains 15 residues. Trimming removed 2 bases from V and 2 bases from J, with 13 bases in between. As DNA, the CDR3 is TGTGCCAGCAGCTTTCCGGGGGCGCTAAACACTGAAGCTTTCTTT. It specifies CASSFPGALNTEAFF. The entire variable domain, with the rest obtained from reference TRBV5-6 and TRBJ1-1, is as follows: DAGVTQSPTHLIKTRGQQVTLRCSPKSGHDTVSWYQQALGQGPQFIFQYYEEEERQRGNFPDRFSGHQFPNYSSELNVNALLLGDSALYLCASSFPGALNTEAFFGQGTRLTVV.

This clonotype showed up just a few times. The chain links TRBV4-1 to TRBJ2-2; 7 bases line up with TRBD1. With V trimmed by 1 base and J by 5 bases, 7 bases remained unmatched. The CDR3 has 16 amino acids. CDR1 is MGHRA, CDR2 YSYEKL, per germline. The CDR3 region has the DNA TGCGCCAGCAGCCAAGTGGGGACAGTAAAAACCGGGGAGCTGTTTTTT. It is translated as CASSQVGTVKTGELFF.

This clonotype was detected many times. The rearrangement links TRBV12-3 or TRBV12-4 to TRBJ2-3, with D hard to call. Trimming took off 4 bases at V and 6 bases at J, with 11 bases between the two ends. The CDR3 is 13 residues long. The CDR3 here is CASSSSLWDTQYF. In DNA, the CDR3 is TGTGCCAGCAGTTCCTCACTATGGGATACGCAGTATTTT.

This clonotype was seen repeatedly, ten times or more. The gene calls are TRBV6-1 and TRBJ1-1, with TRBD1 as a possible D gene (6 bases). V was cut by 7 bases and J by 3 bases, with 18 bases left in between. Per germline, CDR1 MNHNS and CDR2 SASEGT. CDR3 length: 15 residues. In DNA, the CDR3 is TGTGCCAGCACTAAAAGGGACAATCAGGACACTGAAGCTTTCTTT. Protein product: CASTKRDNQDTEAFF.

The J gene is TRBJ1-1, the V gene TRBV4-1; tentatively, D is TRBD1 (5 bases). Per the germline V gene, CDR1 is MGHRA and CDR2 is YSYEKL. V shed 1 base and J shed 4 bases, with 13 bases lying between them. The CDR3 covers 15 residues. Here the CDR3 reads CASSQGSGKRTEAFF. DNA of the CDR3: TGCGCCAGCAGCCAAGGGTCAGGGAAGCGCACTGAAGCTTTCTTT.

This clonotype was counted at least ten times. CDR3 in amino acids: CASSFDRDPVPYEQYF. The CDR3 nucleotides read TGTGCCAGCAGTTTTGACAGGGATCCCGTCCCTTACGAGCAGTACTTC. This rearrangement joins TRBV28 to TRBJ2-7; 7 bases are shared with TRBD1. The CDR3 length is 16 residues. CDR1 and CDR2 (germline): MDHEN, SYDVKM. J was trimmed by 4 bases and V by 3 bases; bases with no gene match: 12.

This clonotype showed up many times. This chain connects TRBV19 to TRBJ2-2; D tentatively reads TRBD1 or TRBD2 (5 bases each). Trimming pared 6 bases from V and 1 base from J, leaving 15 bases between. The CDR3 consists of 16 residues. Germline CDR1 reads LNHDA; CDR2 reads SQIVND (reference sequence). CDR3 DNA: TGTGCCAGTAGGATCCCGGGACGGGGGAACACCGGGGAGCTGTTTTTT. Translated, it gives CASRIPGRGNTGELFF. The whole variable domain, remainder taken from reference TRBV19 and TRBJ2-2, is DGGITQSPKYLFRKEGQNVTLSCEQNLNHDAMYWYRQDPGQGLRLIYYSQIVNDFQKGDIAEGYSVSREKKESFPLTVTSAQKNPTAFYLCASRIPGRGNTGELFFGEGSRLTVL.

This clonotype was seen ten or more times. The V gene is TRBV27, the J gene TRBJ1-2; 9 positions match TRBD1. The CDR3 runs 15 residues. Germline values: CDR1 MNHEY, CDR2 SMNVEV (reference sequence). J lost 3 bases, V lost 5 bases, and 7 bases had no gene match. CDR3 amino acids: CASSPTGGRDYGYTF. For the CDR3, the DNA is TGTGCCAGCAGTCCGACAGGGGGAAGAGACTATGGCTACACCTTC.

This clonotype was counted only a few times. The chain employs TRBV10-3 and TRBJ2-2; the match to TRBD1 covers 9 bases. This CDR3 is 18 amino acids long. Trimming removed 4 bases from V and 0 bases from J; junction bases left unmatched: 9. The germline V gene has CDR1 ENHRY and CDR2 SYGVKD. This CDR3 reads CAISGATGQGTNTGELFF. In nucleotides, the CDR3 is TGTGCCATCAGTGGGGCCACGGGACAGGGTACGAACACCGGGGAGCTGTTTTTT.

This clonotype was seen ten or more times. This sequence joins TRBV5-1 and TRBJ2-3; a possible D gene is TRBD1 (5 bases). Trimming took off 0 bases at V and 2 bases at J, with 10 bases between the two ends. The CDR3 sequence is 15 residues long. CDR1 and CDR2 from the germline V gene are SGHRS and YFSETQ. DNA for the CDR3: TGCGCCAGCAGCTTGGATCAGGGTGCCACAGATACGCAGTATTTT. Its translation is CASSLDQGATDTQYF.

This chain joins TRBV4-2 and TRBJ2-1; D remains ambiguous. This CDR3 comprises 13 residues. Germline CDR1 reads LGHNA; CDR2 reads YNFKEQ. V gave up 3 bases and J gave up 5 bases, with 8 bases separating them. CDR3 sequence reads: CASSHIANNEQFF. CDR3 DNA: TGTGCCAGCAGCCACATCGCCAACAATGAGCAGTTCTTC.

At least ten counts were recorded for this clonotype. The J gene is TRBJ1-5, the V gene TRBV30; 10 positions match TRBD1. The germline V gene has CDR1 GTSNPN and CDR2 SVGIG (reference sequence). The V gene end was trimmed by 0 bases and the J gene end by 4 bases; junction bases not matched to a gene: 0. The CDR3 is 14 amino acids. CDR3 in DNA: TGTGCCTGGAGTGTGGGACAGGGGAATCAGCCCCAGCATTTT. Translation: CAWSVGQGNQPQHF.

This clonotype was detected ten times or more. V is TRBV4-1 and J is TRBJ2-3; D gene unclear. The CDR3 length is 14 residues. Germline CDR1 MGHRA, CDR2 YSYEKL. The V end was cut by 1 base, the J end by 4 bases, with 9 bases between. The CDR3 bases are TGCGCCAGCAGCCAAGTCGCCGGAGCAGATACGCAGTATTTT. It yields the protein CASSQVAGADTQYF.

The table lists this clonotype with a few counts. The chain links TRBV3-1 to TRBJ1-3; D remains ambiguous. Germline V gives CDR1 LGHDT, CDR2 YNNKEL (reference sequence). The CDR3 spans 15 residues. Trimming left V 5 bases short and J 0 bases short, with 11 bases between. The CDR3 spells CASSNDGSSGNTIYF. The CDR3 coding sequence is TGTGCCAGCAGCAATGACGGTTCCTCTGGAAACACCATATATTTT. The full variable domain, in which reference TRBV3-1 and TRBJ1-3 provide the parts outside the CDR3, is DTAVSQTPKYLVTQMGNDKSIKCEQNLGHDTMYWYKQDSKKFLKIMFSYNNKELIINETVPNRFSPKSPDKAHLNLHINSLELGDSAVYFCASSNDGSSGNTIYFGEGSWLTVV.

This clonotype has a count of ten or more. The chain links TRBV4-2 to TRBJ1-5; TRBD1 matches at 8 bases. V lost 2 bases and J lost 5; bases outside the gene matches: 5. This CDR3 has 15 residues. Germline lookup yields CDR1 LGHNA and CDR2 YNFKEQ. The CDR3 DNA follows: TGTGCCAGCAGCCAACCCAGGGGGCAGGATCAGCCCCAGCATTTT. Its protein is CASSQPRGQDQPQHF.